Following are 23 T cell receptor beta chains from one sample sequenced in a study of chemoradiotherapy in HPV16-positive cancers. TCRdb's copy holds only in-frame clones and misses some; the assay was immunoSEQ multiplex PCR. This table has 6,000 to 7,500 clones, about two thirds appearing once. This specimen consisted of tumor tissue, obtained from a patient who underwent chemoradiotherapy. Every receptor here comes from a human donor with HPV-associated anogenital cancer.

J is TRBJ2-3 and V is TRBV29-1, with 8 bases aligning to TRBD1. The CDR3 has 14 amino acids. V trimming: 4 bases; J trimming: 3 bases; junction bases outside the gene matches: 6. Germline lookup yields CDR1 SQVTM and CDR2 ANQGSEA. CDR3 coding DNA: TGCAGCGTTGGAGAGACAGGGGCGACAGATACGCAGTATTTT. Its translation is CSVGETGATDTQYF.

The chain employs TRBV2 and TRBJ2-7; D not resolved. The germline V gene has CDR1 SNHLY and CDR2 FYNNEI. Trimming took off 3 bases at V and 4 bases at J, with 4 bases between the two ends. There are 11 residues in the CDR3. DNA for the CDR3: TGTGCCAGCAGTGAGGTTTACGAGCAGTACTTC. Translated: CASSEVYEQYF.

This clone was counted a few times. The chain employs TRBV6-5 and TRBJ1-1; no clear D. The CDR3 has 12 residues. The germline V gene has CDR1 MNHEY and CDR2 SVGAGI. Trimming left V 3 bases short and J 3 bases short, with 5 bases between. The CDR3 protein is CASSYKDTEAFF. In nucleotides, the CDR3 is TGTGCCAGCAGTTATAAGGACACTGAAGCTTTCTTT.

Only a few counts were recorded for this clone. V is TRBV10-3 and J is TRBJ2-7; no definite D call. CDR1 is ENHRY, CDR2 SYGVKD, per germline. This CDR3 comprises 14 residues. The V and J ends lost 2 bases and 1 base respectively, with 9 bases between them. The CDR3 sequence: CAISENIPSYEQYF. The CDR3 coding sequence is TGTGCCATCAGTGAGAACATCCCTTCCTACGAGCAGTACTTC.

The chain is built from TRBV15 and TRBJ2-3, with D possibly matching TRBD2 (5 bases). The CDR3 runs 15 residues. V was clipped by 0 bases and J by 5 bases, with 12 bases between them. Germline V lookup: CDR1 LNHNV, CDR2 YYDKDF (reference sequence). The CDR3 sequence is CATSRDVGAGDTQYF. In nucleotides, the CDR3 is TGTGCCACCAGCAGAGATGTGGGAGCTGGAGATACGCAGTATTTT.

The CDR3 loop reads CASSRWEWGTEAFF. The CDR3 DNA follows: TGTGCCAGCAGCCGCTGGGAGTGGGGGACTGAAGCTTTCTTT. The V and J genes are TRBV9 and TRBJ1-1, with a tentative D call TRBD1 (5 bases). Germline lookup yields CDR1 SGDLS and CDR2 YYNGEE. There are 14 residues in the CDR3. V was pared by 4 bases and J by 5 bases, with 15 bases between.

The chain has TRBV10-3 and TRBJ1-4, with TRBD1 as a possible D gene (6 bases). The V end was cut by 4 bases, the J end by 2 bases, with 11 bases between. This CDR3 region has 15 residues. Germline V gives CDR1 ENHRY, CDR2 SYGVKD. In DNA, the CDR3 is TGTGCCATCAGTGGCACAGGGACTACTAATGAAAAACTGTTTTTT. This sequence encodes CAISGTGTTNEKLFF.

This clone was seen once. The J gene is TRBJ2-2, the V gene TRBV6-6; perhaps D is TRBD1 or TRBD2 (5 bases each). CDR3 length: 16 amino acids. Germline CDR1 MNHNY, CDR2 SVGAGI (reference sequence). V was pared by 6 bases and J by 4 bases, with 18 bases between. As DNA, the CDR3 is TGTGCCAGCAGCATTACAGGCCCGGGGTCCACCGGGGAGCTGTTTTTT. Translation: CASSITGPGSTGELFF.

This chain joins TRBV27 and TRBJ1-3, with 8 nucleotides matching TRBD1. The CDR3 is 17 residues long. CDR1 is MNHEY and CDR2 is SMNVEV in the germline V gene (reference sequence). J gave up 0 bases and V 5 bases, and 9 bases lay outside the gene matches. The CDR3 coding sequence is TGTGCCAGCAGTCCCGGGACAGGATTGACCTCTGGAAACACCATATATTTT. Amino acid sequence: CASSPGTGLTSGNTIYF.

The chain has TRBV6-5 and TRBJ2-1, with TRBD2 matching over 8 bases. This CDR3 region has 15 residues. Germline assignment: CDR1 MNHEY and CDR2 SVGAGI. The trim removed 6 bases at V and 7 bases at J, leaving 11 bases unmatched. The CDR3 DNA is TGTGCCAGCAGAGATCCGGGACTAGGGATTAATGAGCAGTTCTTC. Protein sequence: CASRDPGLGINEQFF.

The rearrangement joins TRBV4-2 to TRBJ1-2; 7 bases agree with TRBD1. The CDR3 has 14 residues. The germline V gene encodes CDR1 LGHNA and CDR2 YNFKEQ. V shed 4 bases, J shed 2 bases, and the junction held 4 bases outside the gene matches. In DNA form, the CDR3 reads TGTGCCAGCAGCCCCCGGGACAGAAACTATGGCTACACCTTC. This translates into CASSPRDRNYGYTF.

This clone was counted a few times. CDR3 region: CASSYDQNINSPLHF. The CDR3 DNA reads as TGTGCCAGCAGTTACGATCAGAACATTAATTCACCCCTCCACTTT. The rearrangement joins TRBV6-5 to TRBJ1-6; D call uncertain. The ends were cut back, 2 bases at V and 6 bases at J, with 11 bases in the middle. Germline V gene data show CDR1 as MNHEY and CDR2 as SVGAGI. The CDR3 length is 15 residues.

The rearrangement links TRBV7-3 to TRBJ2-7; 11 nucleotides line up with TRBD2. Germline V gene sequence: CDR1 SGHTA, CDR2 FQGTGA. This CDR3 is 15 amino acids long. V was clipped by 1 base and J by 7 bases; unmatched bases: 6. In nucleotides, the CDR3 is TGTGCCAGCAGCTTAAATAGCGGGGGGGCGGGAGAGCAGTACTTC. Encoded protein: CASSLNSGGAGEQYF.

In nucleotides, the CDR3 is TGTGCCAGCAGCAAAAAGGAGGGGGACAGGCCTTGGGGGGAGCAGTACTTC. As protein: CASSKKEGDRPWGEQYF. V gene TRBV21-1 combines with J gene TRBJ2-7; TRBD1 is the table's D call, not checked against the DNA. TRBV21-1 is an annotated pseudogene. This CDR3 comprises 17 residues.

This clone has just one count. The chain links TRBV19 to TRBJ2-1, with 9 bases fitting TRBD2. J lost 5 bases, V lost 5 bases, and 13 bases had no gene match. In germline, CDR1 is LNHDA, CDR2 SQIVND (reference sequence). The CDR3 is 17 residues long. CDR3 DNA: TGTGCCAGTAGTGGTCTAACAGGACTAGCGCCCGACAATGAGCAGTTCTTC. It is translated as CASSGLTGLAPDNEQFF.

The table lists this clone with a few counts. The chain uses TRBV29-1 and TRBJ2-6; D remains unclear. Germline values: CDR1 SQVTM, CDR2 ANQGSEA. The ends were cut back, 5 bases at V and 0 bases at J, with 5 bases in the middle. The CDR3 runs to 13 residues. The CDR3 sequence: CSVSVSGANVLTF. CDR3 in DNA: TGCAGCGTTTCAGTCTCTGGGGCCAACGTCCTGACTTTC.

The chain links TRBV4-1 to TRBJ2-4; tentative D call: TRBD2 (6 bases). V lost 3 bases to trimming and J lost 0 bases, with 15 bases between them. Per germline, CDR1 MGHRA and CDR2 YSYEKL. There are 17 residues in the CDR3. This CDR3 reads CASSQDSDGGAKNIQYF. The CDR3 DNA is TGCGCCAGCAGCCAGGATTCAGACGGGGGAGCCAAAAACATTCAGTACTTC.

On this clone itself: This same CDR3 is encoded by further DNA sequences in the sample. The V gene is TRBV2, the J gene TRBJ2-7, with a possible D match to TRBD1 (6 bases). The germline gives CDR1 SNHLY, CDR2 FYNNEI. This CDR3 has 13 amino acids. V gave up 6 bases and J gave up 4 bases, with 13 bases separating them. CDR3 region: CASRPRDIYEQYF. CDR3 nucleotides: TGTGCCAGCAGACCTAGGGACATTTACGAGCAGTACTTC. Together with reference TRBV2 and TRBJ2-7, the CDR3 gives the full variable domain: EPEVTQTPSHQVTQMGQEVILRCVPISNHLYFYWYRQILGQKVEFLVSFYNNEISEKSEIFDDQFSVERPDGSNFTLKIRSTKLEDSAMYFCASRPRDIYEQYFGPGTRLTVT.

The V and J genes are TRBV30 and TRBJ2-3, with D possibly TRBD1 on 5 matching bases. The CDR3 has 15 amino acids. Germline V lookup: CDR1 GTSNPN, CDR2 SVGIG (reference sequence). V shed 5 bases and J shed 0 bases, with 15 bases lying between them. The CDR3 spells CAWCRQFPSTDTQYF. In DNA form, the CDR3 reads TGTGCCTGGTGTCGACAGTTCCCTAGCACAGATACGCAGTATTTT.

The V and J genes are TRBV20-1 and TRBJ2-7, with no clear D. The CDR3 extends over 11 amino acids. Per the germline V gene, CDR1 is DFQATT and CDR2 is SNEGSKA (reference sequence). Trimming removed 6 bases at V and 4 bases at J, with 10 bases between. The CDR3 loop is CSALQEYEQYF. DNA for the CDR3: TGCAGTGCCCTACAAGAGTACGAGCAGTACTTC.

The V and J genes are TRBV14 and TRBJ2-1; 10 bases are shared with TRBD2. CDR3 size: 21 residues. From germline, CDR1 is SGHDN and CDR2 FVKESK. Trimming removed 3 bases from V and 0 bases from J; junction bases left unmatched: 17. For the CDR3, the DNA is TGTGCCAGCAGCCACCCCCGGCTAAGGACTAGCGGTCCCAGCTCCTACAATGAGCAGTTCTTC. Its translation: CASSHPRLRTSGPSSYNEQFF.

The V and J genes are TRBV7-7 and TRBJ2-3; D is perhaps TRBD1 or TRBD2 (5 bases each). Germline CDR1 SSHAT, CDR2 FNYEAQ (reference sequence). The CDR3 spans 14 residues. Trimming pared 5 bases from V and 4 bases from J, leaving 13 bases between. For the CDR3, the DNA is TGTGCCAGCAGCGCCGGACTGGGGGCAGATACGCAGTATTTT. This codes for CASSAGLGADTQYF.

The rearrangement uses TRBV7-4 and TRBJ2-5; D gene uncertain. Per the germline V gene, CDR1 is SGHVT and CDR2 is SQSDAQ. Trimming pared 2 bases from V and 2 bases from J, leaving 12 bases between. The CDR3 runs 15 residues. CDR3 region: CASSLRLGRQETQYF. The CDR3 DNA reads TGTGCCAGCAGCTTAAGGTTAGGGCGGCAAGAGACCCAGTACTTC.